This T cell receptor (beta chain) was sequenced for a study of vaccination and CD4 T cells after COVID-19. Cultured CD4+ T-cell DNA underwent Oncomine TCR Beta short-read sequencing. TCRdb independently ran MiXCR on the PCR reads; one entry per CDR3 protein. Here the sample spans approximately 18,000 distinct CDR3 sequences, about 80% being singletons. The treatment here: 10-day PBMC culture with coronavirus spike peptide pools or control peptides (ViraFEST assay). This clonotype appeared a few times. As yet, its antigen is unknown. Trimming pared 1 base from V and 6 bases from J, leaving 5 bases between. Germline V gene sequence: CDR1 KGHDR, CDR2 SFDVKD. The CDR3 spans 13 residues.

V usage is TRBV24-1 and J usage is TRBJ2-2; D unresolved. The source of this sequence is a human donor who received a COVID-19 vaccine. The sequences come from CD4+ T cells from blood, cultured in vitro, collected after SARS-CoV-2 vaccination. CDR3 sequence reads: CATSDFVPGELFF. The CDR3 DNA follows: TGTGCCACCAGTGATTTTGTTCCCGGGGAGCTGTTTTTT.